These T cell receptor beta chains were read from a single sample in a study of blood T cell repertoires in COVID-19. The table came from immunoSEQ multiplex PCR; TCRdb's copy has only in-frame clones and leaves some out. The sample consists of some 66,000 clones, about 76% of them appearing once. The specimen was peripheral blood. These receptors came from a woman of 80 years or more with acute or convalescent COVID-19. CDR3s include the opening cysteine and the closing phenylalanine or tryptophan. A D gene is named only where the DNA matches it firmly. For some rows the clone size is stated as once, few or many, or as a class when expanded; others skip it.

TRBJ2-5 | - | 14 | - | TRBV30 | CASSRGVGVETQYF | TGTGCCTCCTCCAGGGGGGTGGGCGTAGAGACCCAGTACTTC
TRBJ1-1 | - | 15 | - | TRBV11-2 | CASSTTLQMNTEAFF | TGTGCCAGCAGCACCACTCTACAGATGAACACTGAAGCTTTCTTT
TRBJ2-3 | - | 19 | - | TRBV7-8 | CASAGRVDFSSSGWDTQYF | TGTGCCAGCGCAGGACGGGTGGATTTTTCGTCCTCGGGGTGGGATACGCAGTATTTT
TRBJ1-1 | - | 14 | - | TRBV28 | CASSLPREGTEAFF | TGTGCCAGCAGTTTGCCTAGAGAGGGCACTGAAGCTTTCTTT
TRBJ2-7 | - | 15 | - | TRBV19 | CASSIVWRGSYEQYF | TGTGCCAGTAGTATTGTCTGGCGGGGAAGTTACGAGCAGTACTTC
TRBJ1-1 | - | 13 | TRBD1 | TRBV3-1/TRBV3-2 | CASSHDRGSEAFF | TGTGCCAGCAGCCATGACAGGGGGTCTGAAGCTTTCTTT
TRBJ2-1 | - | 14 | - | TRBV7-9 | CASSLLGSYNEQFF | TGTGCCAGCAGCCTCCTAGGATCCTACAATGAGCAGTTCTTC
TRBJ2-7 | - | 11 | - | TRBV28 | CASSLSDEQYF | TGTGCCAGCAGTCTGAGTGATGAGCAGTACTTC
TRBJ2-5 | - | 14 | TRBD1 | TRBV4-1 | CASSRRDSQETQYF | TGCGCCAGCAGCCGTCGGGACAGCCAAGAGACCCAGTACTTC
TRBJ2-7 | once | 16 | - | TRBV11-3 | CASSLGGTRGAYEQYF | TGTGCCAGCAGCTTAGGAGGGACGCGGGGCGCCTACGAGCAGTACTTC
TRBJ1-5 | - | 13 | TRBD1 | TRBV28 | CASQTGTVQPQHF | TGTGCCAGCCAAACAGGGACAGTGCAGCCCCAGCATTTT
TRBJ2-7 | - | 13 | - | TRBV4-3 | CASSPGFGYEQYF | TGCGCCAGCAGCCCGGGGTTTGGGTACGAGCAGTACTTC
TRBJ2-1 | - | 16 | TRBD2 | TRBV11-2 | CASSLVAGGPNQEQFF | TGTGCCAGCAGCTTAGTAGCGGGAGGCCCTAATCAAGAGCAGTTCTTC
TRBJ1-2 | - | 14 | TRBD1 | TRBV28 | CASSLGQGRNGYTF | TGTGCCAGCAGTCTGGGACAGGGAAGGAATGGCTACACCTTC
TRBJ1-5 | few | 13 | - | TRBV10-3 | CAISLGGDQPQHF | TGTGCCATCAGTCTAGGAGGGGATCAGCCCCAGCATTTT
TRBJ1-2 | - | 14 | - | TRBV5-1 | CASSLGGFEYGYTF | TGCGCCAGCAGCTTAGGAGGTTTCGAGTATGGCTACACCTTC
TRBJ2-1 | few | 18 | TRBD2 | TRBV7-2 | CASSLGLAGEGSYNEQFF | TGTGCCAGCAGCTTGGGACTAGCGGGGGAAGGGTCCTACAATGAGCAGTTCTTC
TRBJ1-6 | once | 14 | TRBD1 | TRBV16 | CASSLDRGNSPLHF | TGTGCCAGCAGCTTGGACAGGGGTAATTCACCCCTCCACTTT
TRBJ2-1 | - | 15 | TRBD2 | TRBV7-3 | CASSPGTSGRGEQFF | TGTGCCAGCAGCCCTGGGACTAGCGGCCGCGGTGAGCAGTTCTTC
TRBJ2-7 | - | 13 | TRBD2 | TRBV2 | CASKGLAGLEQYF | TGTGCCAGCAAGGGACTAGCGGGACTCGAGCAGTACTTC
TRBJ1-4 | few | 12 | - | TRBV7-8 | CASSLRGEKLFF | TGTGCCAGCAGCTTACGGGGGGAAAAACTGTTTTTT
TRBJ1-5 | - | 14 | - | TRBV6-2/TRBV6-3 | CASSLAVRDQPQHF | TGTGCCAGCAGCCTGGCAGTTCGGGATCAGCCCCAGCATTTT
TRBJ2-5 | - | 16 | TRBD2 | TRBV5-4 | CASSTWTSGGQETQYF | TGTGCCAGCAGCACCTGGACTAGCGGGGGCCAAGAGACCCAGTACTTC
TRBJ2-2 | few | 16 | - | TRBV14 | CASSQGSGPKLGELFF | TGTGCCAGCAGCCAAGGGTCTGGGCCGAAGCTGGGGGAGCTGTTTTTT
TRBJ2-5 | - | 16 | - | TRBV19 | CASSIRAGTSWETQYF | TGTGCCAGTAGTATAAGGGCAGGTACTAGCTGGGAGACCCAGTACTTC
TRBJ2-2 | - | 14 | - | TRBV2 | CASSPGPPGGELFF | TGTGCCAGCAGTCCGGGTCCCCCGGGGGGGGAGCTGTTTTTT
TRBJ1-6 | - | 14 | TRBD1 | TRBV7-9 | CASSDGQGSSPLHF | TGTGCCAGCAGCGACGGACAGGGATCCTCACCCCTCCACTTT
TRBJ1-6 | - | 16 | - | TRBV9 | CASSVGPPQGNSPLHF | TGTGCCAGCAGCGTAGGTCCACCCCAGGGCAATTCACCCCTCCACTTT
TRBJ2-7 | - | 15 | TRBD2 | TRBV28 | CASSTGTSGTYEQYF | TGTGCCAGCAGCACGGGGACTAGCGGAACCTACGAGCAGTACTTC
TRBJ2-1 | - | 16 | TRBD2 | TRBV7-2 | CASSSSGASSYNEQFF | TGTGCCAGCAGCTCGAGCGGGGCGAGCTCCTACAATGAGCAGTTCTTC
TRBJ2-2 | - | 15 | - | TRBV6-5 | CASSPRPGITGELFF | TGTGCCAGCAGCCCACGCCCAGGGATCACCGGGGAGCTGTTTTTT
TRBJ2-7 | - | 16 | TRBD2 | TRBV28 | CASSTLAGEVSYEQYF | TGTGCCAGCAGTACCTTAGCGGGAGAGGTCTCCTACGAGCAGTACTTC
TRBJ1-1 | - | 14 | - | TRBV18 | CASSLGGGGTEAFF | TGTGCCAGCTCACTTGGAGGGGGGGGCACTGAAGCTTTCTTT
TRBJ2-7 | - | 14 | - | TRBV7-9 | CASSSPFGQYEQYF | TGTGCCAGCAGCTCCCCTTTCGGACAGTACGAGCAGTACTTC
TRBJ1-5 | - | 14 | - | TRBV28 | CASSLTGYEGPQHF | TGTGCCAGCAGTTTAACAGGGTACGAGGGGCCCCAGCATTTT
TRBJ2-1 | - | 15 | TRBD2 | TRBV4-2 | CASSQGTSGRGEQFF | TGTGCCAGCAGCCAAGGGACTAGCGGGAGGGGTGAGCAGTTCTTC
TRBJ2-1 | - | 16 | - | TRBV21-1 | CASSVWTGHLYNEQFF | TGTGCCAGCAGCGTATGGACAGGGCACCTTTACAATGAGCAGTTCTTC
TRBJ1-2 | - | 17 | TRBD1 | TRBV5-5 | CASSPKTGAVRDYGYTF | TGTGCCAGCAGCCCCAAGACAGGGGCTGTGCGGGACTATGGCTACACCTTC
TRBJ1-1 | few | 13 | TRBD1 | TRBV19 | CASRGDRHTEAFF | TGTGCCAGTAGAGGGGACAGGCACACTGAAGCTTTCTTT
TRBJ1-4 | - | 15 | TRBD1 | TRBV3-1/TRBV3-2 | CASSHAGQRNEKLFF | TGTGCCAGCAGCCATGCGGGACAGCGTAATGAAAAACTGTTTTTT
TRBJ2-1 | - | 18 | TRBD2 | TRBV2 | CASNVPRGGSSSYNEQFF | TGTGCCAGCAACGTTCCTCGGGGCGGGAGTAGCTCCTACAATGAGCAGTTCTTC
TRBJ1-1 | - | 15 | - | TRBV28 | CASSLGGTLSTEAFF | TGTGCCAGCAGTTTGGGGGGGACCCTTTCCACTGAAGCTTTCTTT
TRBJ1-1 | - | 16 | - | TRBV25-1 | CASSELQGTSNTEAFF | TGTGCCAGCAGTGAATTGCAGGGTACCTCGAACACTGAAGCTTTCTTT
TRBJ2-1 | - | 15 | TRBD2 | TRBV2 | CASLLRGTSYNEQFF | TGTGCCAGCCTCTTAAGGGGGACTAGCTACAATGAGCAGTTCTTC
TRBJ1-6 | once | 13 | - | TRBV25-1 | CASSAGYNSPLHF | TGTGCCAGCAGTGCGGGCTATAATTCACCCCTCCACTTT
TRBJ2-1 | - | 16 | TRBD2 | TRBV18 | CASSPTGTSRPNEQFF | TGTGCCAGCTCACCAACTGGGACTAGCCGCCCCAATGAGCAGTTCTTC
TRBJ1-2 | - | 11 | TRBD1 | TRBV28 | CASSLGTASTF | TGTGCCAGCAGTCTAGGGACAGCGTCCACCTTC
TRBJ2-5 | - | 13 | TRBD2 | TRBV5-4 | CASSNGGLETQYF | TGTGCCAGCAGCAACGGGGGGTTGGAGACCCAGTACTTC
TRBJ2-4 | - | 16 | TRBD2 | TRBV3-1/TRBV3-2 | CASSPLAGGGKNIQYF | TGTGCCAGCAGCCCACTAGCGGGAGGCGGCAAAAACATTCAGTACTTC
TRBJ1-2 | once | 15 | - | TRBV28 | CASRGAGSGGYGYTF | TGTGCCAGCAGGGGTGCGGGGTCTGGAGGGTATGGCTACACCTTC
TRBJ2-7 | few | 17 | TRBD1 | TRBV2 | CASTENRGQGLSYEQYF | TGTGCCAGCACCGAGAATAGGGGACAGGGCCTCTCCTACGAGCAGTACTTC
TRBJ2-3 | - | 16 | TRBD2 | TRBV10-3 | CAISGRTSGRTDTQYF | TGTGCCATAAGTGGGAGGACTAGCGGGAGAACAGATACGCAGTATTTT